A few counts support the clone carrying this T cell receptor (beta chain). Its target is unknown. The sample comes from a study of vaccination and CD4 T cells after COVID-19. At the level of the study: Cells were stimulated with overlapping spike peptide pools from SARS-CoV-2, HCoV-NL63, HCoV-OC43 and HCoV-229E.

Germline CDR1 reads SGHTA; CDR2 reads FQGNSA. Trimming removed 5 bases at V and 0 bases at J, with 16 bases between. The CDR3 runs 16 residues. Regarding treatment: roughly ten-day PBMC culture with coronavirus spike peptide pools or control peptides (ViraFEST assay). March to December 2020 was the span of positive PCR dates, which predated US Alpha, Beta and Delta variants. Sequenced with the Oncomine TCR Beta short-read assay was DNA taken from cultured CD4+ T cells. MiXCR was run by TCRdb on the PCR reads, yielding one entry per CDR3 protein. There are some 14,000 distinct CDR3 sequences in the sample; around 38% occur only once, and less than 10% lies in the top ten.

The chain employs TRBV7-2 and TRBJ1-1, with D maybe TRBD1 (5 bases). Sequencing was done on a sample of CD4+ T cells from blood, cultured in vitro. The origin of this receptor is a human donor who had recovered from COVID-19. In nucleotides, the CDR3 is TGTGCCAGCAGCCAGTGGGGGGAACGGCTGAACACTGAAGCTTTCTTT. This sequence encodes CASSQWGERLNTEAFF.